This passage covers 25 T cell receptor beta chains from one sample sequenced in a study of blood T cell repertoires in COVID-19. Clones were sequenced by immunoSEQ multiplex PCR, and TCRdb holds only the in-frame ones, with some missing. The sample has some 320,000 clones, more than 70% seen once. Sequencing used peripheral blood. The source of these receptors is a woman aged 25-40 years who had recovered from COVID-19.

This clone was seen just once. This chain uses TRBV30 with TRBJ2-7; D is ambiguous. CDR3 length equals 14 residues. CDR1 and CDR2 (germline): GTSNPN, SVGIG (reference sequence). Trimming took 0 bases from V and 2 from J, leaving 11 bases between them. This chain's CDR3 is CAWSVIARTYEQYF. The CDR3 coding sequence is TGTGCCTGGAGTGTAATAGCTCGGACCTACGAGCAGTACTTC.

The chain couples TRBV5-1 to TRBJ2-1; possibly TRBD2 for D (6 bases). CDR3 size: 16 residues. V lost 4 bases and J 8 bases, leaving 22 bases between the germline ends. CDR1 SGHRS and CDR2 YFSETQ come from the germline V gene. CDR3 amino acids: CASSDLTSFGVDEQFF. CDR3 DNA sequence: TGCGCCAGCAGCGACCTGACTAGTTTTGGGGTCGATGAGCAGTTCTTC.

The CDR3 region is CASSARSLTVNYGYTF. In DNA, the CDR3 is TGTGCCAGCAGCGCCCGGAGTTTGACAGTCAACTATGGCTACACCTTC. The V gene is TRBV7-9, the J gene TRBJ1-2; D might be TRBD1 (5 bases). Trimming pared 5 bases from V and 2 bases from J, leaving 18 bases between. This CDR3 contains 16 residues. CDR1 and CDR2 (germline): SEHNR, FQNEAQ (reference sequence).

The chain has TRBV2 and TRBJ1-1; no firm D call. CDR1 and CDR2 (germline): SNHLY, FYNNEI. V was cut by 2 bases and J by 3 bases, with 13 bases left in between. CDR3 length: 15 residues. CDR3 DNA sequence: TGTGCCAGCAGTGAAAGAGTAGTCACCTACACTGAAGCTTTCTTT. It yields the protein CASSERVVTYTEAFF.

The rearrangement uses TRBV4-1 and TRBJ1-2; D is ambiguous. V was cut by 3 bases and J by 10 bases, with 12 bases left in between. The CDR3 spans 12 residues. Germline assignment: CDR1 MGHRA and CDR2 YSYEKL. CDR3 residues: CASSQGAADYTF. The CDR3 region has the DNA TGCGCCAGCAGCCAGGGCGCAGCCGACTACACCTTC.

The rearrangement uses TRBV6-5 and TRBJ1-6; 9 bases are shared with TRBD1. V lost 11 bases and J lost 3; bases outside the gene matches: 8. Germline V lookup: CDR1 MNHEY, CDR2 SVGAGI. CDR3 size: 15 residues. CDR3 sequence (DNA): TGTGCCGGCGGGACAGGGAGGAACTATAATTCACCCCTCCACTTT. Translated: CAGGTGRNYNSPLHF.

The chain employs TRBV5-1 and TRBJ1-2; D not resolved. This CDR3 comprises 15 residues. V lost 1 base and J lost 1, with 11 bases in between. CDR1 is SGHRS, CDR2 YFSETQ, per germline. For the CDR3, the DNA is TGCGCCAGCAGCTTGTTCGGTGATAATAACTATGGCTACACCTTC. It specifies CASSLFGDNNYGYTF.

The V and J genes are TRBV5-1 and TRBJ2-2; D is perhaps TRBD2 (6 bases). The germline V and J ends were trimmed by 1 base and 7 bases, with 14 bases remaining between them. Looked up from germline, CDR1 is SGHRS and CDR2 is YFSETQ. The CDR3 totals 15 residues. CDR3 coding DNA: TGCGCCAGCAGCTTGCCCTCGGGGGAGGTCGGGGAGCTGTTTTTT. This codes for CASSLPSGEVGELFF.

V and J are TRBV4-2 and TRBJ1-5; D unclear. Looked up from germline, CDR1 is LGHNA and CDR2 is YNFKEQ. This CDR3 has 15 residues. Trimming stripped 4 bases from V and 0 bases from J, with 10 bases between. The CDR3 sequence is CASSRQRYSNQPQHF. The CDR3 region has the DNA TGTGCCAGCAGCCGGCAGAGGTATAGCAATCAGCCCCAGCATTTT.

This sequence joins TRBV6-4 and TRBJ2-3; a weak D match, TRBD2 (6 bases). Between the trimmed V and J ends, which lost 3 bases and 3 bases, there was a span of 10 bases. Germline V gives CDR1 MRHNA, CDR2 SNTAGT. This CDR3 contains 14 residues. CDR3 region: CASSEASETDTQYF. For the CDR3, the DNA is TGTGCCAGCAGTGAGGCTAGCGAGACAGATACGCAGTATTTT.

V is TRBV27 and J is TRBJ1-3; D is undetermined. Germline loops: CDR1 MNHEY, CDR2 SMNVEV (reference sequence). The CDR3 contains 14 residues. Trimming pared 4 bases from V and 0 bases from J, leaving 7 bases between. CDR3 region: CASSSGLSGNTIYF. The CDR3 DNA reads TGTGCCAGCAGTTCAGGCCTCTCTGGAAACACCATATATTTT.

The chain joins TRBV27 to TRBJ1-5; the match to TRBD1 covers 7 bases. Germline trimming cut 4 bases from V and 5 bases from J; bases unmatched to any gene: 5. This CDR3 spans 14 amino acids. The germline V gene encodes CDR1 MNHEY and CDR2 SMNVEV (reference sequence). CDR3 residues: CASSWRQGDQPQHF. In nucleotides, the CDR3 is TGTGCCAGCAGTTGGAGACAGGGCGATCAGCCCCAGCATTTT.

V and J are TRBV12-3 or TRBV12-4 and TRBJ2-2; D is perhaps TRBD2 (6 bases). V was clipped by 8 bases and J by 2 bases, with 6 bases between them. The CDR3 loop spans 12 amino acids. The CDR3 loop is CASGLNTGELFF. CDR3 sequence (DNA): TGTGCCAGCGGACTAAACACCGGGGAGCTGTTTTTT.

This chain connects TRBV28 to TRBJ1-4; D not certain. Germline V gene lookup returns CDR1 MDHEN and CDR2 SYDVKM. This CDR3 region has 13 residues. Deletions cut 6 bases from V and 7 bases from J, with 12 bases between. CDR3 region: CASRVPGVEKLFF. The CDR3 DNA sequence: TGTGCCAGCAGGGTACCCGGGGTTGAAAAACTGTTTTTT.

Of note for this clone: Other DNA sequences in this sample translate to the same CDR3. The chain has TRBV7-2 and TRBJ1-6; 9 nucleotides line up with TRBD1. In germline, CDR1 is SGHTA, CDR2 FQGNSA. The CDR3 covers 15 residues. The ends lost 2 bases at V and 7 bases at J; junction bases unmatched: 3. For the CDR3, the DNA is TGTGCCAGCAGCTTACTGACAGGGGGGAATTCACCCCTCCACTTT. It codes for CASSLLTGGNSPLHF.

CDR3 coding DNA: TGTGCCAGCAGCCAAGACAGCGGGGGGTCCTACTATGGCTACACCTTC. Translating gives CASSQDSGGSYYGYTF. The chain carries TRBV3-1 (or the pseudogene TRBV3-2) and TRBJ1-2, with D possibly being TRBD1 (5 bases). The CDR3 contains 16 residues. The germline V gene has CDR1 LGHDT and CDR2 YNNKEL (reference sequence). Trimming removed 0 bases at V and 3 bases at J, with 14 bases between.

The CDR3 bases are TGTGCCAGTAAGACTAGCGGGGGGGCGGGGAATACGCAGTATTTT. It translates to CASKTSGGAGNTQYF. The chain has TRBV19 and TRBJ2-3; 14 positions match TRBD2. There are 15 residues in the CDR3. Germline V gene sequence: CDR1 LNHDA, CDR2 SQIVND (reference sequence). Trimming cost V 7 bases and J 7 bases; bases outside gene matches: 7.

The chain employs TRBV5-6 and TRBJ2-2; D is uncertain. V lost 3 bases and J 4 bases, leaving 13 bases between the germline ends. The CDR3 extends over 15 amino acids. Germline CDR1 is SGHDT and CDR2 is YYEEEE. The DNA for the CDR3 is TGTGCCAGCAGCTCTCCGGGTCATCTCACCGGGGAGCTGTTTTTT. Translating it yields CASSSPGHLTGELFF.

J is TRBJ1-5 and V is TRBV7-8; D not certain. Per the germline V gene, CDR1 is SGHVS and CDR2 is FQNEAQ. The CDR3 has 13 residues. The V end was cut by 1 base, the J end by 5 bases, with 6 bases between. Here the CDR3 DNA reads TGTGCCAGCAGCTTAGTCGGGGATCAGCCCCAGCATTTT. Protein: CASSLVGDQPQHF. The full variable domain, rest sourced from reference TRBV7-8 and TRBJ1-5, is GAGVSQSPRYKVAKRGQDVALRCDPISGHVSLFWYQQALGQGPEFLTYFQNEAQLDKSGLPSDRFFAERPEGSVSTLKIQRTQQEDSAVYLCASSLVGDQPQHFGDGTRLSIL.

The rearrangement joins TRBV4-2 to TRBJ2-1, with 9 bases lining up with TRBD2. V shed 1 base and J 4 bases; nucleotides not matched to a gene: 5. Germline values: CDR1 LGHNA, CDR2 YNFKEQ. The CDR3 has 16 amino acids. The CDR3 DNA follows: TGTGCCAGCAGCCAAGCTAGTGGACTAGCGTACAATGAGCAGTTCTTC. Translated: CASSQASGLAYNEQFF.

This chain connects TRBV4-1 to TRBJ2-7; 7 nucleotides agree with TRBD1. The V gene end was trimmed by 0 bases and the J gene end by 3 bases; junction bases not matched to a gene: 8. CDR1 is MGHRA, CDR2 YSYEKL, per germline. This CDR3 has 16 residues. The CDR3 is CASSQDDVTGRYEQYF. In nucleotides, the CDR3 is TGCGCCAGCAGCCAAGACGATGTGACAGGGCGCTACGAGCAGTACTTC.

The chain has TRBV2 and TRBJ1-4; possibly TRBD1 for D (5 bases). The CDR3 has 17 amino acids. Germline values: CDR1 SNHLY, CDR2 FYNNEI. Trimming shortened V by 1 base and J by 3 bases, and 15 bases separated the two germline ends. As DNA, the CDR3 is TGTGCCAGCAGTGAAGAGCTTATCAGGGCGTCTAATGAAAAACTGTTTTTT. Translating it yields CASSEELIRASNEKLFF.

The chain couples TRBV13 to TRBJ2-6; 8 bases are a match to TRBD2. This CDR3 region has 15 residues. Germline CDR1 and CDR2: PRHDT and FYEKMQ (reference sequence). Trimming cost V 7 bases and J 2 bases; bases outside gene matches: 4. The CDR3 DNA reads as TGTGCCAGCACCAACGGGGGGGCTGGGGCCAACGTCCTGACTTTC. The encoded protein is CASTNGGAGANVLTF.

The gene calls are TRBV19 and TRBJ1-4; TRBD1 matches at 8 bases. The CDR3 is 16 residues long. The V segment lost 6 bases and the J segment 6 bases; nucleotides outside the gene matches: 12. The germline V gene has CDR1 LNHDA and CDR2 SQIVND (reference sequence). The CDR3, as DNA: TGTGCCAGTAGACGACAGGACAGGGACGGGGATGAAAAACTGTTTTTT. Translation gives CASRRQDRDGDEKLFF.

The chain carries TRBV12-3 or TRBV12-4 and TRBJ1-2, with D uncertain. The CDR3 extends over 13 amino acids. V lost 4 bases and J 7 bases, leaving 13 bases between the germline ends. DNA of the CDR3: TGTGCCAGCAGTTATGAGGGCCTATCTGGCTACACCTTC. It codes for CASSYEGLSGYTF.